Listed below are T cell receptor beta chains from one sample, sequenced in a study of T cells in Graves' hyperthyroidism and ophthalmopathy. One entry per CDR3 protein, called by TCRdb with MiXCR from the multiplex PCR reads. Here the sample spans 360,000 or so distinct CDR3 sequences, 15% to 20% being singletons. The sample consisted of blood. All receptors come from a woman aged 40 to 49 with Graves' ophthalmopathy. Both conserved end residues are part of each CDR3. The D gene is left open where the match is weak. Part of the rows lack a size; the others show once, few, many or a class for expanded clones.

j_gene: TRBJ2-3; v_gene: TRBV12-3/TRBV12-4; d_gene: NA; abundance: many; CDR3aa: CASSGPGLPRGTDTQYF; CDR3nt: TGTGCCAGCAGTGGACCAGGGTTACCTAGGGGCACAGATACGCAGTATTTT
j_gene: TRBJ1-1; v_gene: TRBV6-1; d_gene: NA; abundance: many; CDR3aa: CASDGTEAFF; CDR3nt: TGTGCCAGCGACGGGACCGAAGCTTTCTTT
j_gene: TRBJ1-3; v_gene: TRBV6-5; d_gene: NA; abundance: many; CDR3aa: CASRAISGNTIYF; CDR3nt: TGTGCCAGCAGAGCGATCTCTGGAAACACCATATATTTT
j_gene: TRBJ1-2; v_gene: TRBV6-6; d_gene: NA; abundance: many; CDR3aa: CASSYKSQGYGYTF; CDR3nt: TGTGCCAGCAGTTACAAGAGCCAGGGCTATGGCTACACCTTC
j_gene: TRBJ2-7; v_gene: TRBV4-3; d_gene: NA; abundance: many; CDR3aa: CASSQESVGSYEQYF; CDR3nt: TGCGCCAGCAGCCAAGAGTCTGTGGGATCCTACGAGCAGTACTTC
j_gene: TRBJ2-7; v_gene: TRBV28; d_gene: NA; abundance: many; CDR3aa: CASKEGTYEQYF; CDR3nt: TGTGCCAGCAAGGAGGGCACCTACGAGCAGTACTTC
j_gene: TRBJ2-7; v_gene: TRBV15; d_gene: NA; abundance: many; CDR3aa: CATSRDVQGSYEQYF; CDR3nt: TGTGCCACCAGCAGAGATGTCCAGGGTTCCTACGAGCAGTACTTC
j_gene: TRBJ2-7; v_gene: TRBV7-8; d_gene: NA; abundance: once; CDR3aa: CASSSAGSYEQCF; CDR3nt: TGTGCCAGCAGCTCAGCTGGCAGTTACGAGCAGTGCTTC
j_gene: TRBJ1-1; v_gene: TRBV7-6; d_gene: NA; abundance: many; CDR3aa: CASSSTLITEAFF; CDR3nt: TGTGCCAGCAGCTCAACCCTCATTACTGAAGCTTTCTTT
j_gene: TRBJ2-7; v_gene: TRBV4-3; d_gene: NA; abundance: many; CDR3aa: CASSQDAGPSYEQYF; CDR3nt: TGCGCCAGCAGCCAAGATGCGGGGCCCTCCTACGAGCAGTACTTC
j_gene: TRBJ1-2; v_gene: TRBV18; d_gene: TRBD1; abundance: few; CDR3aa: CASSPPGTANYGYTF; CDR3nt: TGTGCCAGCTCACCACCGGGGACAGCGAACTATGGCTACACCTTC
j_gene: TRBJ1-2; v_gene: TRBV30; d_gene: NA; abundance: many; CDR3aa: CAWSVRTGRKYGYTF; CDR3nt: TGTGCCTGGAGTGTACGTACAGGAAGAAAATATGGCTACACCTTC
j_gene: TRBJ2-7; v_gene: TRBV20-1; d_gene: TRBD2; abundance: many; CDR3aa: CSASPLAGEKYEQYF; CDR3nt: TGCAGTGCTAGTCCACTAGCGGGAGAAAAGTACGAGCAGTACTTC
j_gene: TRBJ2-2; v_gene: TRBV6-1; d_gene: TRBD1; abundance: many; CDR3aa: CASTPGQGTGELFF; CDR3nt: TGTGCCAGCACCCCGGGACAGGGGACCGGGGAGCTGTTTTTT
j_gene: TRBJ2-5; v_gene: TRBV12-3/TRBV12-4; d_gene: TRBD2; abundance: NA; CDR3aa: CASSELAGTQETQYF; CDR3nt: TGTGCCAGCAGCGAACTAGCGGGGACCCAAGAGACCCAGTACTTC
j_gene: TRBJ2-7; v_gene: TRBV28; d_gene: NA; abundance: many; CDR3aa: CASSFGVVAIEQYF; CDR3nt: TGTGCCAGCAGTTTCGGCGTGGTGGCTATTGAGCAGTACTTC
j_gene: TRBJ2-3; v_gene: TRBV19; d_gene: TRBD2; abundance: many; CDR3aa: CATLAGSKQYF; CDR3nt: TGTGCCACTCTAGCGGGGAGCAAGCAGTATTTT
j_gene: TRBJ2-2; v_gene: TRBV2; d_gene: TRBD2; abundance: NA; CDR3aa: CASRISGSRGTGELFF; CDR3nt: TGTGCCAGCAGGATTAGCGGGAGTCGCGGCACCGGGGAGCTGTTTTTT
j_gene: TRBJ1-1; v_gene: TRBV11-2; d_gene: NA; abundance: many; CDR3aa: CASSPRPNTEAFF; CDR3nt: TGTGCCAGCAGCCCGCGACCGAACACTGAAGCTTTCTTT
j_gene: TRBJ1-5; v_gene: TRBV29-1; d_gene: NA; abundance: many; CDR3aa: CSVVEGGGNQPQHF; CDR3nt: TGCAGCGTTGTCGAGGGTGGGGGCAATCAGCCCCAGCATTTT
j_gene: TRBJ2-7; v_gene: TRBV20-1; d_gene: TRBD2; abundance: NA; CDR3aa: CSAGLRLAGSYEQYF; CDR3nt: TGCAGTGCTGGACTTAGACTAGCGGGTTCCTACGAGCAGTACTTC
j_gene: TRBJ1-5; v_gene: TRBV6-1; d_gene: NA; abundance: few; CDR3aa: CASRLQAQPQHF; CDR3nt: TGTGCCAGTCGATTACAGGCTCAGCCCCAGCATTTT
j_gene: TRBJ1-5; v_gene: TRBV28; d_gene: NA; abundance: many; CDR3aa: CASSLNQPQHF; CDR3nt: TGTGCCAGCAGCCTTAATCAGCCCCAGCATTTT
j_gene: TRBJ2-5; v_gene: TRBV28; d_gene: TRBD2; abundance: few; CDR3aa: CASSTFLGGLETQYF; CDR3nt: TGTGCCAGCAGCACCTTTTTGGGAGGGCTAGAGACCCAGTACTTC
j_gene: TRBJ2-7; v_gene: TRBV28; d_gene: TRBD2; abundance: few; CDR3aa: CASSLPAGARQYF; CDR3nt: TGTGCCAGCAGTTTACCAGCGGGAGCGCGGCAGTACTTC
j_gene: TRBJ2-1; v_gene: TRBV11-2; d_gene: NA; abundance: few; CDR3aa: CASSTQTYNEQFF; CDR3nt: TGTGCCAGCAGCACCCAGACGTACAATGAGCAGTTCTTC
j_gene: TRBJ1-6; v_gene: TRBV7-2; d_gene: NA; abundance: NA; CDR3aa: CASSFRGYGVSPLHF; CDR3nt: TGTGCCAGCAGCTTTAGGGGCTACGGAGTTTCACCCCTCCACTTT
j_gene: TRBJ2-7; v_gene: TRBV7-2; d_gene: TRBD1; abundance: many; CDR3aa: CASSHQTGGEQYF; CDR3nt: TGTGCCAGCAGCCACCAAACAGGGGGCGAGCAGTACTTC
j_gene: TRBJ2-7; v_gene: TRBV24-1; d_gene: NA; abundance: many; CDR3aa: CATSDHGQPYSYEQYF; CDR3nt: TGTGCCACCAGTGATCACGGACAGCCTTACTCCTACGAGCAGTACTTC
j_gene: TRBJ2-2; v_gene: TRBV20-1; d_gene: TRBD2; abundance: many; CDR3aa: CSATPLAGIVGELFF; CDR3nt: TGCAGTGCGACCCCCCTAGCGGGAATAGTAGGGGAGCTGTTTTTT
j_gene: TRBJ1-3; v_gene: TRBV20-1; d_gene: TRBD1; abundance: many; CDR3aa: CSAPGQGIFGNTIYF; CDR3nt: TGCAGTGCTCCCGGACAGGGTATTTTCGGAAACACCATATATTTT
j_gene: TRBJ1-1; v_gene: TRBV20-1; d_gene: NA; abundance: many; CDR3aa: CSASTQGGGFFTEAFF; CDR3nt: TGCAGTGCTAGCACCCAGGGAGGGGGTTTTTTCACTGAAGCTTTCTTT
j_gene: TRBJ1-2; v_gene: TRBV19; d_gene: NA; abundance: many; CDR3aa: CASSNQGTNYGYTF; CDR3nt: TGTGCCAGTAGTAACCAGGGAACTAACTATGGCTACACCTTC
j_gene: TRBJ1-5; v_gene: TRBV28; d_gene: NA; abundance: many; CDR3aa: CASSRMGPLPSGNQPQHF; CDR3nt: TGTGCCAGCAGTCGAATGGGACCGCTGCCGAGTGGCAATCAGCCCCAGCATTTT
j_gene: TRBJ2-7; v_gene: TRBV6-5; d_gene: TRBD2; abundance: NA; CDR3aa: CASSWGSGSLYEQYF; CDR3nt: TGTGCCAGCAGTTGGGGTAGCGGGAGCCTTTACGAGCAGTACTTC
j_gene: TRBJ2-2; v_gene: TRBV6-1; d_gene: TRBD1; abundance: many; CDR3aa: CASQGARRTGELFF; CDR3nt: TGTGCCAGTCAGGGGGCGCGGAGGACCGGGGAGCTGTTTTTT
j_gene: TRBJ2-7; v_gene: TRBV7-2; d_gene: NA; abundance: many; CDR3aa: CASSLVPWGQGEQYF; CDR3nt: TGTGCCAGCAGCTTAGTTCCGTGGGGCCAAGGGGAGCAGTACTTC
j_gene: TRBJ1-2; v_gene: TRBV25-1; d_gene: NA; abundance: many; CDR3aa: CASSESGRGVF; CDR3nt: TGTGCCAGCAGTGAATCGGGACGGGGGGTCTTC
j_gene: TRBJ2-7; v_gene: TRBV20-1; d_gene: TRBD1; abundance: NA; CDR3aa: CSARGGDRDYEQYF; CDR3nt: TGCAGTGCTAGAGGGGGGGACAGGGATTACGAGCAGTACTTC
j_gene: TRBJ1-5; v_gene: TRBV6-2/TRBV6-3; d_gene: NA; abundance: many; CDR3aa: CASTKGDQPQHF; CDR3nt: TGTGCCAGCACCAAGGGAGATCAGCCCCAGCATTTT
j_gene: TRBJ1-2; v_gene: TRBV10-3; d_gene: TRBD1; abundance: many; CDR3aa: CASWDSYGYTF; CDR3nt: TGTGCCTCGTGGGACAGCTATGGCTACACCTTC
j_gene: TRBJ1-1; v_gene: TRBV19; d_gene: NA; abundance: many; CDR3aa: CASSMSVNTEAFF; CDR3nt: TGTGCCAGTAGTATGTCAGTGAACACTGAAGCTTTCTTT
j_gene: TRBJ1-1; v_gene: TRBV7-2; d_gene: NA; abundance: NA; CDR3aa: CASSLQGNEAFF; CDR3nt: TGTGCCAGCAGCTTACAGGGTAATGAAGCTTTCTTT
j_gene: TRBJ2-5; v_gene: TRBV6-5; d_gene: NA; abundance: NA; CDR3aa: CASSYSIGGRETQYF; CDR3nt: TGTGCCAGCAGTTACTCGATTGGGGGCAGAGAGACCCAGTACTTC
j_gene: TRBJ1-1; v_gene: TRBV29-1; d_gene: TRBD1; abundance: many; CDR3aa: CSVGQGAEAFF; CDR3nt: TGCAGCGTCGGACAGGGCGCTGAAGCTTTCTTT
j_gene: TRBJ2-7; v_gene: TRBV6-1; d_gene: TRBD2; abundance: NA; CDR3aa: CASRGAGPDYEQYF; CDR3nt: TGTGCCAGCAGGGGAGCGGGACCCGACTACGAGCAGTACTTC
j_gene: TRBJ2-5; v_gene: TRBV7-2; d_gene: NA; abundance: few; CDR3aa: CASSVIGGPQETQYF; CDR3nt: TGTGCCAGCAGCGTCATTGGAGGGCCTCAAGAGACCCAGTACTTC
j_gene: TRBJ2-7; v_gene: TRBV28; d_gene: NA; abundance: many; CDR3aa: CASSSPVGRTYEQYF; CDR3nt: TGTGCCAGCAGTTCCCCCGTTGGGAGAACCTACGAGCAGTACTTC
j_gene: TRBJ1-6; v_gene: TRBV10-2; d_gene: TRBD1; abundance: many; CDR3aa: CASSETQGSPLHF; CDR3nt: TGCGCCAGCAGTGAGACACAGGGGTCACCCCTCCACTTT